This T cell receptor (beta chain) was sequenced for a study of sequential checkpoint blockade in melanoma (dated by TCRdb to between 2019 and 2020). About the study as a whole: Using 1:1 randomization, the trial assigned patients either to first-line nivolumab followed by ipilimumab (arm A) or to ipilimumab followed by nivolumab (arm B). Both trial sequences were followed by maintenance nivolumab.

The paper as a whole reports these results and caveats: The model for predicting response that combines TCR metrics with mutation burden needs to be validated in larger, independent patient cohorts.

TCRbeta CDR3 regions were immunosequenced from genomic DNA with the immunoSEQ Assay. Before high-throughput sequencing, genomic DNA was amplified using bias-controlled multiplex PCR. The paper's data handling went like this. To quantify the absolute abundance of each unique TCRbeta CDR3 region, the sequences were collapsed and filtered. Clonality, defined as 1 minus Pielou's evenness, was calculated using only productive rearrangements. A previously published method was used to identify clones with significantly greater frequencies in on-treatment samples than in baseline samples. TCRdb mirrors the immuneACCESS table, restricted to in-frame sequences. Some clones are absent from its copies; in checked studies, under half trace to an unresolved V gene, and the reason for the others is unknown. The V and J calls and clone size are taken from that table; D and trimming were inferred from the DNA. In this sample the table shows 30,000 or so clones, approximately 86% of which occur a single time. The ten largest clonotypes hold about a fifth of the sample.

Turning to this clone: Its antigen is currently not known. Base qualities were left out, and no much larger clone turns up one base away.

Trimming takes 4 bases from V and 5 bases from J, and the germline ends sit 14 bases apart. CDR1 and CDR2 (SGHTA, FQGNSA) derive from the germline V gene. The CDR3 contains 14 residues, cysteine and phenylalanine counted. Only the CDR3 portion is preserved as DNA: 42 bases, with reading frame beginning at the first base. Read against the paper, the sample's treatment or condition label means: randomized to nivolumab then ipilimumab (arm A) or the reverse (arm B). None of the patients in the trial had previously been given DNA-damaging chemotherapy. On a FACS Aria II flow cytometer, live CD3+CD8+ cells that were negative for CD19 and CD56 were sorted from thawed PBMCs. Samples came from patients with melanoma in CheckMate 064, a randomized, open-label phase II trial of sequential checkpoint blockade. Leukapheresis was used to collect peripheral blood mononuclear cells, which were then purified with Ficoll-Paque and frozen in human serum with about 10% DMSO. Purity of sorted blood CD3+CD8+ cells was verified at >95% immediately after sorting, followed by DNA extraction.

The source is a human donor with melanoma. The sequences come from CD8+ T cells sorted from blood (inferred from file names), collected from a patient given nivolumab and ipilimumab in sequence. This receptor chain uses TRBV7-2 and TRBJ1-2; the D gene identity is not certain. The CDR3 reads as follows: CASSYPAVSYGYTF. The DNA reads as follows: TGTGCCAGCAGCTATCCGGCGGTTTCTTATGGCTACACCTTC.